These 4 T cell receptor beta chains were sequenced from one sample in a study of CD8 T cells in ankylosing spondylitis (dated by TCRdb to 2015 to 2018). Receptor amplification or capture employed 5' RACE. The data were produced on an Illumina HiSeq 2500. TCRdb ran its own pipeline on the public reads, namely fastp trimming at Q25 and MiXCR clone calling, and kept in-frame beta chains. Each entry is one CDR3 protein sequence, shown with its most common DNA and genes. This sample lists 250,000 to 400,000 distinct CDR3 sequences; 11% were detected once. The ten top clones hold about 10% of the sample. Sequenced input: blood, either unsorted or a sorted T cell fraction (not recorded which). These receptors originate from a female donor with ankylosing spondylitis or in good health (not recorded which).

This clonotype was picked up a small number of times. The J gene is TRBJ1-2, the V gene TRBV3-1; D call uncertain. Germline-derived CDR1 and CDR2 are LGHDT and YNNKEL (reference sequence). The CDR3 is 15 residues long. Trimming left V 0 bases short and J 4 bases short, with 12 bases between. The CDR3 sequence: CASSQDPRDGYGYTF. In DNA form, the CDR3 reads TGTGCCAGCAGCCAAGATCCTCGCGACGGCTATGGCTACACCTTC. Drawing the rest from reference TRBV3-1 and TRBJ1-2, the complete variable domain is DTAVSQTPKYLVTQMGNDKSIKCEQNLGHDTMYWYKQDSKKFLKIMFSYNNKELIINETVPNRFSPKSPDKAHLNLHINSLELGDSAVYFCASSQDPRDGYGYTFGSGTRLTVV.

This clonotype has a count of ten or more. The CDR3 DNA follows: TGCGCCAGCAGCTTAAATAGTCCCTCCAGGGAGACCCAGTACTTC. Its protein product is CASSLNSPSRETQYF. The V gene is TRBV5-1, the J gene TRBJ2-5; D not certain. The CDR3 consists of 15 residues. The V and J ends lost 2 bases and 5 bases respectively, with 16 bases between them. The germline V gene has CDR1 SGHRS and CDR2 YFSETQ.

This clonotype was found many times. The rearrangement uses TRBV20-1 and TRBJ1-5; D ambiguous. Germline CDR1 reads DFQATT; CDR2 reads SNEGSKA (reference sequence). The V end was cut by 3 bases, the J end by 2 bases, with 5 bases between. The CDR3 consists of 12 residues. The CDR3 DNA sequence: TGCAGTGCTAGCTCCGGCAATCAGCCCCAGCATTTT. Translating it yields CSASSGNQPQHF.

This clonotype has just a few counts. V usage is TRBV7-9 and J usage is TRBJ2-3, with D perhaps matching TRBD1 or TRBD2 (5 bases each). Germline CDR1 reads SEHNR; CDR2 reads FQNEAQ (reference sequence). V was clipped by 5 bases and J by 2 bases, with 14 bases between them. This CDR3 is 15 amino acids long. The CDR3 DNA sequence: TGTGCCAGCAGCCTTCCCCAGGGACCCACAGATACGCAGTATTTT. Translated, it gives CASSLPQGPTDTQYF.